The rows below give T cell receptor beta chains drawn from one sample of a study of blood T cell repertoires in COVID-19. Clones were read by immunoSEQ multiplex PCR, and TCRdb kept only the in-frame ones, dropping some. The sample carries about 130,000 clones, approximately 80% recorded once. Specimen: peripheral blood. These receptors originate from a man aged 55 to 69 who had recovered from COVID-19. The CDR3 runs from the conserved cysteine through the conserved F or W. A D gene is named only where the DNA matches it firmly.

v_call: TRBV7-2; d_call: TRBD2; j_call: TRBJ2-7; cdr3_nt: TGTGCCAGCAGCCCACATAGCGGGAGTCCTTACGAGCAGTACTTC; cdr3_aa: CASSPHSGSPYEQYF
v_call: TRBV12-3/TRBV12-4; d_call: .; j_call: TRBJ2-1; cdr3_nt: TGTGCCAGCAGTTGGGACACTTACAATGAGCAGTTCTTC; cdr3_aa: CASSWDTYNEQFF
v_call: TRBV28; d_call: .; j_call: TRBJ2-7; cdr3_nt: TGTGCCACCCTCCCTGGGGCTCGCAGGGGTCGCTACGAGCAGTACTTC; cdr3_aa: CATLPGARRGRYEQYF
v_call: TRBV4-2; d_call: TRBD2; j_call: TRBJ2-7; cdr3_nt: TGTGCCAGCAGCCAAGATAGCGGGAGGGCCTACGAGCAGTACTTC; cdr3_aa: CASSQDSGRAYEQYF
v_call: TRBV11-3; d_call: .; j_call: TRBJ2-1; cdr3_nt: TGTGCCAGCAGCCCCGGGACAGAGCAGTTCTTC; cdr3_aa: CASSPGTEQFF
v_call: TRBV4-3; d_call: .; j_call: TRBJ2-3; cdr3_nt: TGCGCCAGCAGCCAAGACCGGGAAAGGGATACGCAGTATTTT; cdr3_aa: CASSQDRERDTQYF
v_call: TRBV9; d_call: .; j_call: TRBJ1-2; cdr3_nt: TGTGCCGCGAAGGCGGCAGCCCGTGATGGCTACACCTTC; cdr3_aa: CAAKAAARDGYTF
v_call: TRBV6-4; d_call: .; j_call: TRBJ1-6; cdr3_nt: TGTGCCAGCTTAGGGGGTAATTCACCCCTCCACTTT; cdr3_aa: CASLGGNSPLHF
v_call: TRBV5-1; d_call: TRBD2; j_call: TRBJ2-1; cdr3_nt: TGCGCCAGCAGTTGGACTAGCGGGGGGAGCTCCTACAATGAGCAGTTCTTC; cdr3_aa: CASSWTSGGSSYNEQFF
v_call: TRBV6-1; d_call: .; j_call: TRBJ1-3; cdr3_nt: TGTGCCAGCAGTGAACCTGGGGCCGCGGACACCATATATTTT; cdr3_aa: CASSEPGAADTIYF
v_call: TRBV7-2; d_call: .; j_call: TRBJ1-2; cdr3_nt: TGTGCCAGCAGCTTAGTATCCCTCCGGGATGGCTACACCTTC; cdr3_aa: CASSLVSLRDGYTF